The clone carrying this T cell receptor (beta chain) was observed a few times. Original processing notes: Amplification with reference gene primers provided the estimates of nucleated cell counts. Assay: immunoSEQ multiplex PCR; the TCRdb copy retains only in-frame clones and omits some. Clonal size and the V and J genes are those of that table, whereas D and trimming came from the DNA. The profile shows 200,000 to 300,000 clones, approximately 86% of them singletons. The sample is drawn from a study of blood T cell repertoires in COVID-19. Across the whole study: Whether acute or convalescent, the COVID-19 samples came from the United States, Italy and Spain. In each case, the material was cDNA or gDNA derived from T cells, B-cell-depleted T cells, or PBMCs.

V was clipped by 5 bases and J by 3 bases, with 16 bases between them. The CDR3 consists of 15 residues. Germline loops: CDR1 SGHAT, CDR2 FQNNGV. The TCR was taken from a woman aged 60-70 years who had recovered from COVID-19. Sequencing input: peripheral blood. The V gene is TRBV11-2, the J gene TRBJ1-2; TRBD1 might be the D (5 bases). CDR3 coding DNA: TGTGCCAGCAGCCCCTGGGGCAGGTTTTACTATGGCTACACCTTC. This codes for CASSPWGRFYYGYTF.